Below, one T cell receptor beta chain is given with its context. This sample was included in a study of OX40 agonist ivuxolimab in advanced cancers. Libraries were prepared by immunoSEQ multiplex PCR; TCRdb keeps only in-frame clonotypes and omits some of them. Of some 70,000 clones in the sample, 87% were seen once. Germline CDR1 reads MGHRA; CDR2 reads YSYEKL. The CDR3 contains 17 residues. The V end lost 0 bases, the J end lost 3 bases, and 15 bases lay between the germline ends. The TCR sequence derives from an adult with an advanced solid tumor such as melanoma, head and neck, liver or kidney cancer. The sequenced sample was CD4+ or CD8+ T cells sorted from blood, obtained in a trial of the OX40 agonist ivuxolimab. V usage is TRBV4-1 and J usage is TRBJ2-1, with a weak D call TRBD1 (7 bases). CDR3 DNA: TGCGCCAGCAGCCAAGATCGGAGGGGGCCCATCTACAATGAGCAGTTCTTC. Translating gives CASSQDRRGPIYNEQFF.